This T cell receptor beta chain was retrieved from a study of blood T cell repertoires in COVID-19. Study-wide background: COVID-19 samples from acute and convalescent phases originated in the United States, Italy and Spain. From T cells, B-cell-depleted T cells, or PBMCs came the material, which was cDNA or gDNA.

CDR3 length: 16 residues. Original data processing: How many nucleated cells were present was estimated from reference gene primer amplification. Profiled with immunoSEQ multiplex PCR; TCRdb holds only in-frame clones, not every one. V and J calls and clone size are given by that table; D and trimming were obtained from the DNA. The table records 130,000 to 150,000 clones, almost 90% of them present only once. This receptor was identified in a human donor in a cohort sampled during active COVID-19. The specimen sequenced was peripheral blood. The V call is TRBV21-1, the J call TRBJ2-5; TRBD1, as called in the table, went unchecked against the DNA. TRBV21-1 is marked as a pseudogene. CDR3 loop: CASSKDVFHSRETQYF. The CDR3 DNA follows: TGTGCCAGCAGCAAAGACGTTTTCCACAGCAGGGAGACCCAGTACTTC.